The entry below gives a single T cell receptor beta chain sequence along with its context. Its antigen is not known. CDR1 and CDR2 (germline): SQVTM, ANQGSEA. CDR3 length equals 14 residues. The data derive from a study of post-analysis software for immune sequencing data. Background on the study: The study covered relapsing-remitting, secondary progressive and progressive-relapsing courses of multiple sclerosis.

Study-wide results and caveats: There were roughly five TRBV segments more frequent in patients than controls, and TRBV5-6, TRBV5-1 and TRBV20-1 were among them. Normalized Chao1 diversity was significantly lower in multiple sclerosis patients than in controls. Batch-matched samples strongly co-clustered by F measure.

Unique molecular identifiers tagged the TCR beta cDNA libraries. Each sample of roughly 0.9 to 11 million input T cells yielded around 500,000 cDNA molecules, so each molecule approximated one T cell. TCRdb re-analysed the PCR reads in MiXCR, keeping a single row per CDR3 protein. Of a few hundred thousand distinct CDR3 sequences listed, less than 45% are singletons. This sequence originates from a girl aged 5 to 17 with multiple sclerosis. The chain employs TRBV29-1 and TRBJ2-7, with TRBD1 matching over 10 bases. The J call may not be correct, given that the DNA end is closer to TRBJ2-5. The sequencing input was blood. The CDR3 reads CSVDHRDRGETQYF. The CDR3 region has the DNA TGCAGCGTTGACCACCGGGACAGGGGAGAGACCCAGTACTTC.